What follows are 11 T cell receptor beta chains derived from one specimen sequenced in a study of graft-versus-host responses after intestinal transplantation. The repertoire was sequenced with immunoSEQ multiplex PCR; TCRdb's copy has only in-frame clones and lacks some. Altogether 45,000 to 50,000 clones are present, about nine tenths being singletons, with the ten largest covering 2% to 2.5%. The antigens these receptors bind are not known. This specimen was unstimulated CD4+ T cells sorted from spleen or lymph node cells, taken before transplant. The receptors were gathered from a human donor who was the organ donor for an intestinal transplant.

The chain has TRBV5-5 and TRBJ2-3, with no clear D. The CDR3 contains 15 residues. Germline V lookup: CDR1 SGHKS, CDR2 YYEKEE (reference sequence). V was clipped by 5 bases and J by 3 bases, with 16 bases between them. The CDR3 loop is CASSVGFGDTDTQYF. The CDR3 nucleotides read TGTGCCAGCAGTGTTGGGTTTGGTGATACAGATACGCAGTATTTT.

The rearrangement links TRBV5-6 to TRBJ2-6; tentative D call: TRBD1 (6 bases). With 0 bases removed from V and 0 bases from J, the gap between germline ends came to 16 bases. Per the germline V gene, CDR1 is SGHDT and CDR2 is YYEEEE. This CDR3 has 19 amino acids. The CDR3 reads CASSLVAGALRSGANVLTF. CDR3 nucleotide sequence: TGTGCCAGCAGCTTGGTGGCAGGGGCCCTCCGCTCTGGGGCCAACGTCCTGACTTTC.

V and J are TRBV29-1 and TRBJ1-1; D remains ambiguous. The germline CDR1 and CDR2 sequences are SQVTM and ANQGSEA. Trimming removed 6 bases from V and 0 bases from J, with 11 bases in between. This CDR3 has 13 residues. CDR3 DNA sequence: TGCAGCGTGAAACGAGGGATGAACACTGAAGCTTTCTTT. Protein: CSVKRGMNTEAFF.

The chain uses TRBV10-3 and TRBJ2-3; TRBD1 matches at 8 bases. Per germline, CDR1 ENHRY and CDR2 SYGVKD. The CDR3 has 13 amino acids. V lost 10 bases and J lost 1; bases outside the gene matches: 4. CDR3 loop: CATGQGGTDTQYF. The CDR3 nucleotides are TGTGCCACAGGACAGGGCGGCACAGATACGCAGTATTTT.

The chain employs TRBV6-5 and TRBJ1-2, with 7 bases aligning to TRBD1. The germline CDR1 and CDR2 sequences are MNHEY and SVGAGI. V gave up 7 bases and J gave up 5 bases; unmatched junction bases: 4. The CDR3 has 12 amino acids. The DNA for the CDR3 is TGTGCCAGCACCAGACAGGGTTATGGCTACACCTTC. The encoded protein is CASTRQGYGYTF.

The DNA for the CDR3 is TGTGCCAGCAGTTTATTCGGTTACGAGCAGTACTTC. Translated: CASSLFGYEQYF. V is TRBV28 and J is TRBJ2-7; D is ambiguous. V lost 1 base and J lost 4, with 5 bases in between. The CDR3 has 12 amino acids. Germline V gene sequence: CDR1 MDHEN, CDR2 SYDVKM.

The V and J genes are TRBV5-4 and TRBJ2-2; D ambiguous. Trimming took off 0 bases at V and 1 base at J, with 10 bases between the two ends. Germline-derived CDR1 and CDR2 are SGHNT and YYREEE (reference sequence). The CDR3 is 16 residues long. Written as DNA, the CDR3 is TGTGCCAGCAGCTTGGCCCTCGTGCGGAACACCGGGGAGCTGTTTTTT. It yields the protein CASSLALVRNTGELFF.

Written as DNA, the CDR3 is TGTGCCAGCAGTTACACGGACAAGAAGATGTATTTT. Its protein is CASSYTDKKMYF. This chain uses TRBV6-5 with TRBJ2-3, with D perhaps matching TRBD1 (5 bases). The CDR3 runs 12 residues. Germline values: CDR1 MNHEY, CDR2 SVGAGI. The V end lost 2 bases, the J end lost 14 bases, and 14 bases lay between the germline ends.

The V and J genes are TRBV7-7 and TRBJ2-7; 7 bases fit TRBD1. The trim removed 3 bases at V and 3 bases at J, leaving 2 bases unmatched. This CDR3 region has 13 residues. CDR1 SSHAT and CDR2 FNYEAQ come from the germline V gene (reference sequence). CDR3 sequence reads: CASSFDRDYEQYF. CDR3 in DNA: TGTGCCAGCAGCTTTGACAGGGACTACGAGCAGTACTTC.

This chain uses TRBV7-8 with TRBJ2-3; 10 bases fit TRBD2. CDR3 length: 16 residues. V gave up 5 bases and J gave up 0 bases; unmatched junction bases: 5. Germline CDR1 and CDR2: SGHVS and FQNEAQ. The CDR3 coding sequence is TGTGCCAGCAGCGCCGGACTAGCGGCTAGCACAGATACGCAGTATTTT. Translated, it gives CASSAGLAASTDTQYF.

The chain couples TRBV11-2 to TRBJ2-7; 13 bases are a match to TRBD2. The CDR3 length is 17 residues. CDR1 is SGHAT and CDR2 is FQNNGV in the germline V gene. The trim removed 0 bases at V and 4 bases at J, leaving 6 bases unmatched. The CDR3 coding sequence is TGTGCCAGCAGCTTAGAAGGGGGACTAGCGGGAAAGTACGAGCAGTACTTC. Translated: CASSLEGGLAGKYEQYF.